This TCR beta chain was profiled in a study of cytomegalovirus exposure and HLA in healthy donors. Study-wide context: Roughly 80 million unique TCRs from HLA-typed donors were held in an early data release. Study-level points and caveats: It was reported that TCR beta sequences correctly inferred the HLA-A and HLA-B alleles for most subjects.

Primers: 60 Vbeta forward and 13 Jbeta reverse. Assay: immunoSEQ multiplex PCR; the TCRdb copy retains only in-frame clones and omits some. The sample has 95,000 to 150,000 clones. Remarks on this clone: The antigen is unknown.

Germline CDR1 SGHTA, CDR2 FQGNSA. Trimming stripped 1 base from V and 0 bases from J, with 10 bases between. This CDR3 has 16 residues. The sequenced sample consisted of PBMCs. The sequence came from a young man in good health and CMV-seronegative. The J gene is TRBJ1-3, the V gene TRBV7-2, with D hard to call. CDR3 region: CASSLGHPSSGNTIYF. The CDR3, as DNA: TGTGCCAGCAGCTTAGGACATCCGAGCTCTGGAAACACCATATATTTT.